A single sample gave rise to the 30 T cell receptor beta chains below, sequenced in a study of PD-1 blockade in classical Hodgkin lymphoma. Brentuximab vedotin exposure varied, and every patient relapsed after autologous stem cell transplantation. Profiling relied on immunoSEQ multiplex PCR, and the TCRdb table lists in-frame clones only, not all of them. Seen here are approximately 90,000 clones, roughly 91% observed once, and the top ten hold under 3%. Sequenced material: peripheral blood mononuclear cells (PBMCs), taken before the second cycle of nivolumab. The origin of the receptors is a human donor with classical Hodgkin lymphoma.

This chain links TRBV19 with TRBJ2-3, with 8 bases fitting TRBD2. Trimming at V came to 1 base and at J to 14 bases, leaving 14 bases not matched to a gene. The germline V gene has CDR1 LNHDA and CDR2 SQIVND (reference sequence). The CDR3 is made up of 15 amino acids. The CDR3 nucleotides are TGTGCCAGTAGTATAGCGGGAGGGGCTTCGGGTTGGCTGTATTTT. It specifies CASSIAGGASGWLYF.

The J gene is TRBJ2-7, the V gene TRBV19, with 7 bases aligning to TRBD1. The CDR3 has 13 residues. CDR1 is LNHDA, CDR2 SQIVND, per germline (reference sequence). J was trimmed by 3 bases and V by 8 bases; bases with no gene match: 7. In DNA, the CDR3 is TGTGCCAGTGGGTTGGGACAGATCTACGAGCAGTACTTC. Residues: CASGLGQIYEQYF.

The J gene is TRBJ1-1, the V gene TRBV2, with D possibly matching TRBD1 (5 bases). V was pared by 4 bases and J by 4 bases, with 13 bases between. The length of the CDR3 is 14 residues. Per the germline V gene, CDR1 is SNHLY and CDR2 is FYNNEI. The CDR3 region has the DNA TGTGCCAGCAGTGTAGGCGCAGGGATCACTGAAGCTTTCTTT. It yields the protein CASSVGAGITEAFF.

The rearrangement uses TRBV6-1 and TRBJ2-1, with 10 bases identical to TRBD1. CDR3 length: 13 residues. Per the germline V gene, CDR1 is MNHNS and CDR2 is SASEGT. After removal of 6 bases from V and 7 bases from J, the junction contained 3 bases not matched to a gene. Here the CDR3 reads CASRRQGANEQFF. The CDR3 DNA reads as TGTGCCAGCAGGAGACAGGGGGCGAATGAGCAGTTCTTC.

On this clone itself: At one boundary the junction diverges from the germline segment, which might be a read error. This sequence joins TRBV27 and TRBJ2-1; possible D gene TRBD2, 6 bases. CDR3 size: 14 residues. Germline values: CDR1 MNHEY, CDR2 SMNVEV (reference sequence). DNA of the CDR3: TGTGCCAGCAGACGCGGGGATACCTACAGTGAGCAGTTCTTC. It translates to CASRRGDTYSEQFF.

The V call is TRBV7-7, the J call TRBJ1-4, with unresolved D. This CDR3 contains 14 residues. In germline, CDR1 is SSHAT, CDR2 FNYEAQ (reference sequence). Trimming shortened V by 2 bases and J by 4 bases, and 8 bases separated the two germline ends. Here the CDR3 DNA reads TGTGCCAGCAGCTTAACAGCCTTTAATGAAAAACTGTTTTTT. As protein: CASSLTAFNEKLFF.

The chain is built from TRBV10-3 and TRBJ1-2; D is possibly TRBD1 (6 bases). Germline lookup yields CDR1 ENHRY and CDR2 SYGVKD. Trimming removed 7 bases at V and 4 bases at J, with 19 bases between. The CDR3 runs 15 residues. The CDR3, as DNA: TGTGCCATCAACATGGGGGGCACAACCTCCTATGGCTACACCTTC. It is translated as CAINMGGTTSYGYTF.

This chain joins TRBV2 and TRBJ1-1, with no clear D. V shed 8 bases and J shed 6 bases, with 7 bases lying between them. This CDR3 has 10 amino acids. Germline CDR1 SNHLY, CDR2 FYNNEI. Here the CDR3 reads CASRGAEAFF. The CDR3 nucleotides read TGTGCCAGCCGTGGCGCTGAAGCTTTCTTT.

The chain carries TRBV30 and TRBJ1-6; no definite D call. V was cut by 0 bases and J by 4 bases, with 10 bases left in between. CDR1 and CDR2 (germline): GTSNPN, SVGIG (reference sequence). The CDR3 is made up of 15 amino acids. As DNA, the CDR3 is TGTGCCTGGAGTGTAGCCGGAGGATATAATTCACCCCTCCACTTT. It encodes CAWSVAGGYNSPLHF.

This clone appeared once. The rearrangement links TRBV7-2 to TRBJ1-2, with 7 bases identical to TRBD1. Trimming at V came to 2 bases and at J to 6 bases, leaving 9 bases not matched to a gene. From germline, CDR1 is SGHTA and CDR2 FQGNSA. The CDR3 has 15 amino acids. The CDR3 is CASSLTKLTGNGYTF. Written as DNA, the CDR3 is TGTGCCAGCAGCTTAACAAAGTTGACAGGGAATGGCTACACCTTC. Combining the CDR3 with reference TRBV7-2 and TRBJ1-2 gives the whole variable domain GAGVSQSPSNKVTEKGKDVELRCDPISGHTALYWYRQSLGQGLEFLIYFQGNSAPDKSGLPSDRFSAERTGGSVSTLTIQRTQQEDSAVYLCASSLTKLTGNGYTFGSGTRLTVV.

The CDR3 DNA reads as TGTGCCAGCAGCTCACAGGGGCATAGCAATCAGCCCCAGCATTTT. As protein: CASSSQGHSNQPQHF. The V and J genes are TRBV11-2 and TRBJ1-5, with 7 bases identical to TRBD1. The V gene end was trimmed by 4 bases and the J gene end by 0 bases; junction bases not matched to a gene: 3. This CDR3 has 15 residues. Germline CDR1 reads SGHAT; CDR2 reads FQNNGV.

This chain links TRBV18 with TRBJ2-4; the D gene is possibly TRBD1 (5 bases). This CDR3 region has 15 residues. Germline V lookup: CDR1 KGHSH, CDR2 LQKENI. The V end lost 6 bases, the J end lost 9 bases, and 21 bases lay between the germline ends. The CDR3 region is CASSRRGHDLSIQYF. CDR3 bases: TGTGCCAGCTCCCGGAGAGGACATGATTTAAGCATTCAGTACTTC.

The V gene is TRBV28, the J gene TRBJ2-3, with 9 bases fitting TRBD2. Trimming took 2 bases from V and 4 from J; bases not matched to a gene: 13. The germline CDR1 and CDR2 sequences are MDHEN and SYDVKM. The CDR3 has 18 amino acids. CDR3 nucleotides: TGTGCCAGCAGTTTAAGCCCCAAGACTAGCGGAAGCTCAGATACGCAGTATTTT. Translation gives CASSLSPKTSGSSDTQYF.

This clone was recorded a few times. The chain has TRBV27 and TRBJ1-2; TRBD1 agrees at 11 bases. Unmatched junction bases numbered 8, after V lost 3 bases and J lost 5 bases. The CDR3 sequence is 16 residues long. Germline V gene lookup returns CDR1 MNHEY and CDR2 SMNVEV (reference sequence). CDR3 coding DNA: TGTGCCAGCAGTTTGGGGACAGGGGGGTCTAGGTATGGCTACACCTTC. It translates to CASSLGTGGSRYGYTF.

This clone was picked up one time. The chain combines TRBV2 with TRBJ2-7; 9 nucleotides line up with TRBD1. Germline V lookup: CDR1 SNHLY, CDR2 FYNNEI. CDR3 length: 15 amino acids. V lost 8 bases and J lost 1; bases outside the gene matches: 9. The CDR3 region is CASLSGTGSSYEQYF. The CDR3 DNA reads TGTGCCAGCCTTTCCGGGACAGGGTCTTCCTACGAGCAGTACTTC.

The rearrangement uses TRBV27 and TRBJ2-1; D possibly corresponds to TRBD1 (6 bases). The germline V and J ends were trimmed by 6 bases and 0 bases, with 15 bases remaining between them. CDR1 and CDR2 from the germline V gene are MNHEY and SMNVEV (reference sequence). There are 16 residues in the CDR3. The CDR3 DNA follows: TGTGCCAGCAGAATGACAGGCTTAAGCTCCTACAATGAGCAGTTCTTC. It specifies CASRMTGLSSYNEQFF.

V is TRBV2 and J is TRBJ1-3; 7 bases map to TRBD1. The V gene's germline CDR1 is SNHLY and CDR2 FYNNEI. V shed 7 bases and J 4 bases; nucleotides not matched to a gene: 7. The length of the CDR3 is 14 residues. The chain's CDR3 is CASTPTGQGNTIYF. The CDR3 bases are TGTGCCAGCACCCCGACAGGGCAAGGAAACACCATATATTTT. The full variable domain, completed using reference TRBV2 and TRBJ1-3, is EPEVTQTPSHQVTQMGQEVILRCVPISNHLYFYWYRQILGQKVEFLVSFYNNEISEKSEIFDDQFSVERPDGSNFTLKIRSTKLEDSAMYFCASTPTGQGNTIYFGEGSWLTVV.

This clone has a single count. The gene calls are TRBV28 and TRBJ2-1, with D perhaps assigned TRBD1 or TRBD2 (5 bases each). Trimming left V 2 bases short and J 8 bases short, with 16 bases between. CDR3 length equals 15 residues. CDR1 MDHEN and CDR2 SYDVKM come from the germline V gene. The CDR3 DNA reads TGTGCCAGCAGTTTAGAGGTAGGGGCGAGGGATGAGCAGTTCTTC. Protein: CASSLEVGARDEQFF. Full variable domain (remainder filled in from reference TRBV28 and TRBJ2-1): DVKVTQSSRYLVKRTGEKVFLECVQDMDHENMFWYRQDPGLGLRLIYFSYDVKMKEKGDIPEGYSVSREKKERFSLILESASTNQTSMYLCASSLEVGARDEQFFGPGTRLTVL.

V is TRBV30 and J is TRBJ1-1; unclear D gene. Trimming took off 1 base at V and 1 base at J, with 16 bases between the two ends. CDR1 and CDR2 (germline): GTSNPN, SVGIG (reference sequence). The CDR3 runs 16 residues. The CDR3 nucleotides are TGTGCCTGGAGTGCCCTTCTTGGAAGATGGAACACTGAAGCTTTCTTT. It is translated as CAWSALLGRWNTEAFF. Full variable domain (rest looked up from reference TRBV30 and TRBJ1-1): SQTIHQWPATLVQPVGSPLSLECTVEGTSNPNLYWYRQAAGRGLQLLFYSVGIGQISSEVPQNLSASRPQDRQFILSSKKLLLSDSGFYLCAWSALLGRWNTEAFFGQGTRLTVV.

In this sample, this clone turned up once. This chain links TRBV6-5 with TRBJ2-7; a weak D match, TRBD1 (6 bases). Germline V lookup: CDR1 MNHEY, CDR2 SVGAGI. V was clipped by 6 bases and J by 5 bases, with 17 bases between them. This CDR3 region has 14 residues. This CDR3 reads CASRTLQGRDEQYF. Here the CDR3 DNA reads TGTGCCAGCAGGACCCTACAGGGTCGCGACGAGCAGTACTTC.

V gene TRBV2 combines with J gene TRBJ1-4, with a tentative D call TRBD1 (5 bases). Germline lookup yields CDR1 SNHLY and CDR2 FYNNEI. This CDR3 spans 16 amino acids. V dropped 7 bases and J dropped 1 base, with 16 bases sitting between them. The DNA for the CDR3 is TGTGCCAGCACCCTGACCGGGGGGGAAACTAATGAAAAACTGTTTTTT. Protein product: CASTLTGGETNEKLFF.

J is TRBJ2-5 and V is TRBV7-2; 9 bases are a match to TRBD2. The CDR3 is 15 amino acids. Germline loops: CDR1 SGHTA, CDR2 FQGNSA. Losses at the gene ends were 7 bases for V and 4 bases for J; bases not matched to a gene: 10. CDR3 coding DNA: TGTGCCAGCACCCAAGGTAGCGGGAGACCAGAGACCCAGTACTTC. Translating gives CASTQGSGRPETQYF.

This clone has only a few counts. V is TRBV4-3 and J is TRBJ2-1; maybe TRBD1 (6 bases). Per germline, CDR1 LGHNA and CDR2 YSLEER. V gave up 0 bases and J gave up 6 bases, with 15 bases separating them. The length of the CDR3 is 16 residues. The CDR3 reads CASSQDQEAGANEQFF. The CDR3, as DNA: TGCGCCAGCAGCCAAGATCAGGAGGCAGGGGCCAATGAGCAGTTCTTC.

V and J are TRBV11-2 and TRBJ2-5, with D tentatively TRBD1 (6 bases). This CDR3 is 15 amino acids long. CDR1 and CDR2 from the germline V gene are SGHAT and FQNNGV. Trimming shortened V by 5 bases and J by 5 bases, and 18 bases separated the two germline ends. CDR3 coding DNA: TGTGCCAGCAGCCCTCCTCTGGGGGCGCGGGAGACCCAGTACTTC. This gives the protein CASSPPLGARETQYF.

The chain has TRBV5-1 and TRBJ2-1; possible D gene TRBD1, 6 bases. This CDR3 has 12 residues. Germline-derived CDR1 and CDR2 are SGHRS and YFSETQ. V shed 3 bases and J shed 7 bases, with 8 bases lying between them. The CDR3 loop is CASSWQGNEQFF. CDR3 nucleotides: TGCGCCAGCAGCTGGCAGGGGAATGAGCAGTTCTTC.

CDR3 in amino acids: CASSLNTGELFF. The CDR3 coding sequence is TGCGCCAGCAGCTTGAACACCGGGGAGCTGTTTTTT. The V gene is TRBV5-1, the J gene TRBJ2-2; D unresolved. Between the trimmed V and J ends, which lost 1 base and 2 bases, there was a span of 0 bases. The CDR3 is 12 amino acids. Per germline, CDR1 SGHRS and CDR2 YFSETQ.

Written as DNA, the CDR3 is TGTGCCAGCAGCTCTCGTGGACGGTACTACGAGCAGTACTTC. Translated, it gives CASSSRGRYYEQYF. The chain uses TRBV13 and TRBJ2-7; no reliable D call. Trimming left V 4 bases short and J 3 bases short, with 13 bases between. CDR3 length: 14 residues. The V gene's germline CDR1 is PRHDT and CDR2 FYEKMQ (reference sequence).

The rearrangement links TRBV10-2 to TRBJ1-5, with D perhaps matching TRBD1 (6 bases). The CDR3 spans 14 residues. V was trimmed by 3 bases and J by 5 bases, leaving 11 bases between them. Looked up from germline, CDR1 is WSHSY and CDR2 is SAAADI. Here the CDR3 reads CASSEGGAYQPQHF. CDR3 bases: TGCGCCAGCAGTGAAGGGGGGGCCTATCAGCCCCAGCATTTT.

The chain joins TRBV30 to TRBJ1-2; 7 bases are shared with TRBD1. This CDR3 spans 14 amino acids. Germline CDR1 reads GTSNPN; CDR2 reads SVGIG (reference sequence). The V and J ends lost 0 bases and 6 bases, in that order; junction bases with no gene match: 7. CDR3 nucleotides: TGTGCCTGGAGTGTTCGCAGGGGGTGGAATGGCTACACCTTC. As protein: CAWSVRRGWNGYTF.

The rearrangement joins TRBV29-1 to TRBJ2-7, with 7 bases aligning to TRBD1. The CDR3 sequence is 13 residues long. Germline assignment: CDR1 SQVTM and CDR2 ANQGSEA. J was trimmed by 9 bases and V by 1 base; bases with no gene match: 9. The CDR3 protein is CSVEGPQGKRQYF. The DNA for the CDR3 is TGCAGCGTTGAAGGCCCACAGGGGAAAAGGCAGTACTTC.